A selection of T cell receptor beta chains follows, all from one sample in a study of shared clonotypes between healthy human individuals. Repertoires were generated with immunoSEQ multiplex PCR, while TCRdb's copy carries only in-frame clones and drops some. The sample holds tens of thousands of clones, 50% to 70% seen once. The specimen was memory CD8+ T cells sorted from blood. These receptors all stem from a man aged 25 to 40 in good health. CDR3s include the opening cysteine and the closing phenylalanine or tryptophan. D genes are given only for firm matches. Some rows have no size entry. The others give once, few or many, or a class for an expanded clone.

TRBJ1-1,TRBV11-2,NA,TRBD1,TGTGCCAGCAGCTTCGGACAGGGGGTTTCGATCACTGAAGCTTTCTTT,CASSFGQGVSITEAFF
TRBJ2-7,TRBV6-1,NA,TRBD2,TGTGCCAGCAGTCCGGGACTAGAGCTGGGTGAGCAGTACTTC,CASSPGLELGEQYF
TRBJ2-5,TRBV5-4,NA,TRBD2,TGTGCCAGCAAGACTAGCGGGAGGGGAGCGGAGACCCAGTACTTC,CASKTSGRGAETQYF
TRBJ1-5,TRBV9,NA,TRBD1,TGTGCCAGCAGCCCCGAGTTCCGGGACAGGGGTGGTAGCAATCAGCCCCAGCATTTT,CASSPEFRDRGGSNQPQHF
TRBJ1-2,TRBV28,few,NA,TGTGCCAGCATTAAGTCACTCGGTGGCTACACCTTC,CASIKSLGGYTF
TRBJ2-3,TRBV2,few,TRBD2,TGTGCCAGCAGCCTATTCGGGACTAGCGGGAGGGGAGATACGCAGTATTTT,CASSLFGTSGRGDTQYF
TRBJ2-5,TRBV25-1,NA,NA,TGTGCCAGCAGTGAACCTAGGGAGAAGACCCAGTACTTC,CASSEPREKTQYF
TRBJ2-3,TRBV28,NA,TRBD1,TGTGCCAGCAGGGGAACCGGGACAGGGACAGATACGCAGTATTTT,CASRGTGTGTDTQYF
TRBJ1-2,TRBV25-1,few,TRBD1,TGTGCCAGCAGTGATTACCGGGACAGGGACGACTATGGCTACACCTTC,CASSDYRDRDDYGYTF
TRBJ2-7,TRBV28,many,NA,TGTGCCAGCAGTTTTCAAACCTACGAGCAGTACTTC,CASSFQTYEQYF
TRBJ2-6,TRBV7-2,NA,NA,TGTGCCAGCAGCTTCTTCGGGTCTGGGGCCAACGTCCTGACTTTC,CASSFFGSGANVLTF
TRBJ2-2,TRBV10-3,NA,TRBD2,TGTGCCATCAGACCGACTAGCGGGAGCTGGGTCACCGGGGAGCTGTTTTTT,CAIRPTSGSWVTGELFF
TRBJ2-4,TRBV7-2,NA,NA,TGTGCCAGCAGCTTAGCTCAGACTCGTGGCATTCAGTACTTC,CASSLAQTRGIQYF
TRBJ2-7,TRBV7-9,NA,NA,TGTGCCAGCAGCTTAGCGAGACTAAGCTCCTACGAGCAGTACTTC,CASSLARLSSYEQYF
TRBJ1-3,TRBV4-3,few,NA,TGCGCCAGCAGCCAAAGTCCCGGGGTCGAGGGAAACACCATATATTTT,CASSQSPGVEGNTIYF
TRBJ2-1,TRBV9,NA,NA,TGTGCCAGCAGCGACTACACTGAAAATGAGCAGTTCTTC,CASSDYTENEQFF
TRBJ2-1,TRBV5-1,NA,NA,TGCGCCAGCAGCTTTCTAAGCTCCCAATCCTACAATGAGCAGTTCTTC,CASSFLSSQSYNEQFF
TRBJ2-2,TRBV11-2,few,NA,TGTGCCAGCAGCTCCGAAGCGTGGCAGTCCGGGGAGCTGTTTTTT,CASSSEAWQSGELFF
TRBJ2-7,TRBV25-1,NA,TRBD2,TGTGCCAGTTCCCATGGGGCGGGAGTTTACGAGCAGTACTTC,CASSHGAGVYEQYF
TRBJ2-1,TRBV7-6,NA,NA,TGTGCCAGCAGCCCGGGGGACGCACCCAATGAGCAGTTCTTC,CASSPGDAPNEQFF
TRBJ1-1,TRBV5-6,NA,NA,TGTGCCAGCAGCTTGTTAGGGAAGACTGAAGCTTTCTTT,CASSLLGKTEAFF
TRBJ2-1,TRBV19,many,TRBD2,TGTGCCAGTAAGGGCGCGGGAGTAGTGGATTACAATGAGCAGTTCTTC,CASKGAGVVDYNEQFF
TRBJ2-7,TRBV27,many,NA,TGTGCCAGCAGTCCCGGGGTTGACGAGCAGTACTTC,CASSPGVDEQYF
TRBJ2-5,TRBV25-1,NA,NA,TGTGCCAGCGGGGACGGCCCTACCGGGACGGAAGAGACCCAGTACTTC,CASGDGPTGTEETQYF
TRBJ1-1,TRBV27,many,NA,TGTGCCAGCAGTTTACTCGACAGCCTGAACACTGAAGCTTTCTTT,CASSLLDSLNTEAFF
TRBJ1-1,TRBV6-5,many,NA,TGTGCCAGCATCACAGGATTCGAAGCTTTCTTT,CASITGFEAFF
TRBJ2-7,TRBV6-5,once,TRBD1,TGTGCCACCAGGGACAGGGACTACGAGCAGTACTTC,CATRDRDYEQYF
TRBJ1-1,TRBV7-2,NA,NA,TGTGCCAGCAGCCCCGAGAGGCAGGACAATACCAGGGGAGCTTTCTTT,CASSPERQDNTRGAFF
TRBJ2-5,TRBV7-9,NA,TRBD1,TGTGCCAGCAGCTCCGCAAGACAGGGTGGGGAGACCCAGTACTTC,CASSSARQGGETQYF
TRBJ1-5,TRBV28,NA,NA,TGTGCCAGCAAAACTAGCAATCAGCCCCAGCATTTT,CASKTSNQPQHF
TRBJ2-2,TRBV11-2,NA,TRBD2,TGTGCCAGCAGACTAGTGCTGGGTAGCGGGAGGTTCCACCGGGAGCTGTTTTTT,CASRLVLGSGRFHRELFF
TRBJ1-5,TRBV2,NA,TRBD1,TGTGCCAGCAGTGAAGTTCTCGGGACAGGAATACAGCCCCAGCATTTT,CASSEVLGTGIQPQHF
TRBJ2-1,TRBV5-4,NA,TRBD2,TGTGCCAGCAGCTTGAGAATAGGGACTAGCGGTCACAATGAGCAGTTCTTC,CASSLRIGTSGHNEQFF
TRBJ2-7,TRBV27,once,TRBD2,TGTGCCAGCAGTTTAGGACTAGCGGGAGGGTACGACGAGCAGTACTTC,CASSLGLAGGYDEQYF
TRBJ2-3,TRBV6-4,NA,NA,TGTGCCAGCAGTGAGGGTGTCACAGATACGCAGTATTTT,CASSEGVTDTQYF
TRBJ1-1,TRBV20-1,NA,NA,TGCAGTGCCATCACAAACACTGAAGCTTTCTTT,CSAITNTEAFF
TRBJ1-5,TRBV2,NA,NA,TGTGCCAGCTCCGGGCGCCTAGGGCAGCCCCAGCATTTT,CASSGRLGQPQHF
TRBJ2-7,TRBV7-9,NA,NA,TGTGCCAGCAGCTTAAGTTGGGGATACGAGCAGTACTTC,CASSLSWGYEQYF
TRBJ2-4,TRBV28,NA,TRBD1,TGTGCCAGCCAATACCCACGCCCCGGGACAGGGGGCGGATTTCGGAACATTCAGTACTTC,CASQYPRPGTGGGFRNIQYF
TRBJ2-7,TRBV30,NA,TRBD1,TGTGCCTGGAGTACCGGGACAGGGTCGAACGAGCAGTACTTC,CAWSTGTGSNEQYF
TRBJ2-1,TRBV9,NA,NA,TGTGCCAGCAGCGTACTGGGAGACTCCTACAATGAGCAGTTCTTC,CASSVLGDSYNEQFF
TRBJ2-7,TRBV5-4,NA,NA,TGTGCCAGCAGCCGGGAGAGTGACGAGCAGTACTTC,CASSRESDEQYF
TRBJ1-1,TRBV7-9,NA,TRBD1,TGTGCCAGCAGTCAACAAGGGACAGGGGCGAACACTGAAGCTTTCTTT,CASSQQGTGANTEAFF
TRBJ2-7,TRBV25-1,NA,NA,TGTGCCAGCAGTGGGGGGGCAGGTAGAGAAAACGAGCAGTACTTC,CASSGGAGRENEQYF
TRBJ2-7,TRBV7-6,few,NA,TGTGCCAGCAGCTCCGGGCCTGACTACGAGCAGTACTTC,CASSSGPDYEQYF
TRBJ1-1,TRBV10-3,NA,NA,TGTGCCACCCTCGTAGGATCATTGGGCACTGAAGCTTTCTTT,CATLVGSLGTEAFF
TRBJ1-2,TRBV19,NA,NA,TGTGCCAGTAGTATAGGGGTCCAAGGCTACACCTTC,CASSIGVQGYTF
TRBJ1-2,TRBV28,NA,TRBD1,TGTGCCACCAGGGGGGACAGGGCGAAGAATGCCTATGGCTACACCTTC,CATRGDRAKNAYGYTF
TRBJ2-7,TRBV28,many,TRBD1,TGTGCCAGCAGTTCCGGGACAGACTACGAGCAGTACTTC,CASSSGTDYEQYF
TRBJ1-5,TRBV28,NA,NA,TGTGCCAGCAGTTTATTTTTGGGTGACAGTGGGAATCAGCCCCAGCATTTT,CASSLFLGDSGNQPQHF
TRBJ2-3,TRBV7-3,many,NA,TGTGCCAGCAGCTTAACAGGGTCCACAGATACGCAGTATTTT,CASSLTGSTDTQYF
TRBJ2-2,TRBV11-3,NA,NA,TGTGCCAGCAGAAGAACAGGGTCCGGGGAGCTGTTTTTT,CASRRTGSGELFF
TRBJ2-3,TRBV7-9,NA,NA,TGTGCCAGCAGCCGCGGAGATACGCAGTATTTT,CASSRGDTQYF
TRBJ2-6,TRBV29-1,NA,NA,TGCAGCGTTGAAGTCGTGGAGTCCTTAGGAGGTTCTGGGGCCAACGTCCTGACTTTC,CSVEVVESLGGSGANVLTF
TRBJ2-3,TRBV28,NA,NA,TGTGCCAGCAGTTTAGACAGTAGCCGCACAGATACGCAGTATTTT,CASSLDSSRTDTQYF
TRBJ1-2,TRBV9,NA,NA,TGTGCCAGCAGCGTAGTTTCCCGGGCAGGAAACTATGGCTACACCTTC,CASSVVSRAGNYGYTF
TRBJ2-5,TRBV28,few,NA,TGTGCCAGCAGTACCCAGGGGAGGACACAAGAGACCCAGTACTTC,CASSTQGRTQETQYF
TRBJ1-2,TRBV7-2,NA,NA,TGTGCCAGCAGCTTATCAGCTCAGGTCGGCTACACCTTC,CASSLSAQVGYTF